Following are 10 T cell receptor beta chains from one sample sequenced in a study of blood T cell repertoires in COVID-19. TCRdb's copy holds only in-frame clones and misses some; the assay was immunoSEQ multiplex PCR. The sample comprises 90,000 to 150,000 clones, around 88% of which are singletons, and roughly 19% rests with the top ten. Sequencing was carried out using peripheral blood. The receptor source for this set is a human donor with acute or convalescent COVID-19. The donor label of this sample is uncertain.

The V call is TRBV12-3 or TRBV12-4, the J call TRBJ1-5; D gene uncertain. This CDR3 region has 12 residues. V lost 5 bases, J lost 1 base, and 3 bases lay in between. The CDR3 bases are TGTGCCAGCAGTCCGAGCAATCAGCCCCAGCATTTT. This translates into CASSPSNQPQHF.

The chain recombines TRBV3-1 (or the pseudogene TRBV3-2) with TRBJ2-5, with 9 bases identical to TRBD1. The CDR3 sequence is 14 residues long. Per the germline V gene, CDR1 is LGHDT and CDR2 is YNNKEL (reference sequence). With V trimmed by 3 bases and J by 1 base, 0 bases remained unmatched. The CDR3: CASSQTGGQETQYF. The CDR3 region has the DNA TGTGCCAGCAGCCAGACAGGGGGCCAAGAGACCCAGTACTTC.

The chain couples TRBV11-1 to TRBJ2-1; 10 nucleotides align to TRBD1. V trimming: 1 base; J trimming: 6 bases; junction bases outside the gene matches: 3. This CDR3 spans 15 amino acids. Germline V gene sequence: CDR1 SGHAT, CDR2 FQDESV (reference sequence). CDR3 in DNA: TGTGCCAGCAGCTTAGGGGACAGGGGAGGCAATGAGCAGTTCTTC. Translating it yields CASSLGDRGGNEQFF.

Only a few counts were recorded for this clone. The chain couples TRBV18 to TRBJ1-2; 11 nucleotides agree with TRBD1. The trim removed 5 bases at V and 6 bases at J, leaving 11 bases unmatched. The CDR3 sequence is 16 residues long. Germline V gives CDR1 KGHSH, CDR2 LQKENI. The DNA of the CDR3 is TGTGCCAGCTCAAGCGATAGGACAGGGGGCGGTGATGGCTACACCTTC. Protein sequence: CASSSDRTGGGDGYTF. The whole variable domain, remainder taken from reference TRBV18 and TRBJ1-2, is NAGVMQNPRHLVRRRGQEARLRCSPMKGHSHVYWYRQLPEEGLKFMVYLQKENIIDESGMPKERFSAEFPKEGPSILRIQQVVRGDSAAYFCASSSDRTGGGDGYTFGSGTRLTVV.

This chain links TRBV3-1 (or the pseudogene TRBV3-2) with TRBJ1-2, with 7 bases lining up with TRBD1. CDR1 is LGHDT, CDR2 YNNKEL, per germline (reference sequence). This CDR3 region has 12 residues. V lost 9 bases to trimming and J lost 2 bases; unmatched junction nucleotides: 3. The CDR3 bases are TGTGCCAGTCAGACAGGGAACTATGGCTACACCTTC. Translation gives CASQTGNYGYTF.

Here the CDR3 DNA reads TGTGCCAGCAGTCTAACCGGGACAGGGACAATAGATACGCAGTATTTT. Translating gives CASSLTGTGTIDTQYF. The chain employs TRBV27 and TRBJ2-3, with 9 bases lining up with TRBD1. The trim removed 5 bases at V and 5 bases at J, leaving 11 bases unmatched. Germline V gene sequence: CDR1 MNHEY, CDR2 SMNVEV (reference sequence). The CDR3 consists of 16 residues.

This chain uses TRBV29-1 with TRBJ2-1; 15 bases map to TRBD2. V lost 2 bases, J lost 6 bases, and 5 bases stayed unmatched. This CDR3 has 16 residues. The germline V gene has CDR1 SQVTM and CDR2 ANQGSEA. CDR3 sequence reads: CSVEFGTSGRFNEQFF. The DNA for the CDR3 is TGCAGCGTTGAATTCGGGACTAGCGGGAGGTTCAATGAGCAGTTCTTC.

This sequence joins TRBV6-5 and TRBJ1-4; tentative D call: TRBD1 (6 bases). Germline V gene lookup returns CDR1 MNHEY and CDR2 SVGAGI. The CDR3 has 14 residues. Between the trimmed V and J ends, which lost 6 bases and 3 bases, there was a span of 11 bases. The CDR3 nucleotides read TGTGCCAGCAGGATGACAGGAGCTAATGAAAAACTGTTTTTT. This codes for CASRMTGANEKLFF.

The chain recombines TRBV27 with TRBJ2-5, with D tentatively TRBD1 (5 bases). Trimming stripped 3 bases from V and 4 bases from J, with 6 bases between. The CDR3 is 12 residues long. Looked up from germline, CDR1 is MNHEY and CDR2 is SMNVEV (reference sequence). The CDR3 DNA is TGTGCCAGCAGTTTTCAGGGAGAGACCCAGTACTTC. It translates to CASSFQGETQYF.

A few counts support this clone. The chain uses TRBV7-9 and TRBJ2-7; D is possibly TRBD2 (6 bases). The ends were cut back, 5 bases at V and 2 bases at J, with 10 bases in the middle. The CDR3 spans 13 residues. In germline, CDR1 is SEHNR, CDR2 FQNEAQ (reference sequence). This CDR3 is CASSQWGAYEQYF. As DNA, the CDR3 is TGTGCCAGCAGCCAATGGGGGGCCTACGAGCAGTACTTC.